These T cell receptor beta chains were read from a single sample in a study of OX40 agonist ivuxolimab in advanced cancers. TCRdb keeps only in-frame clones here, not all; method: immunoSEQ multiplex PCR. Among over 55,000 clones listed, around 84% were seen once. Sequences were derived from CD4+ or CD8+ T cells sorted from blood, sampled in a trial of the OX40 agonist ivuxolimab. The receptors stem from an adult with an advanced solid tumor such as melanoma, head and neck, liver or kidney cancer. CDR3s include the opening cysteine and the closing phenylalanine or tryptophan. D genes are given only for firm matches. Clone size is given for some rows only: seen once, a few or many times, or a class if the clone is expanded.

DNA,CDR3,V,D,size,J
TGTGCCACCAGCAGGGTTCGTATGGGGACTCAAAATCAGCCCCAGCATTTT,CATSRVRMGTQNQPQHF,TRBV15,.,.,TRBJ1-5
TGTGCCACCAGACCCAGCGGGGGGTCAGATACGCAGTATTTT,CATRPSGGSDTQYF,TRBV6-4,TRBD2,once,TRBJ2-3
TGTGCCAGCAGTCACCTAGGGGTCGTGAACACTGAAGCTTTCTTT,CASSHLGVVNTEAFF,TRBV11-2,.,.,TRBJ1-1
TGTGCCAGTAGTGCCCGGGACATGGGGGGCAATCAGCCCCAGCATTTT,CASSARDMGGNQPQHF,TRBV19,.,.,TRBJ1-5
TGTGCCAGCAGAAGGGGTCTAGCGGGGGCACATGAGCAGTTCTTC,CASRRGLAGAHEQFF,TRBV7-9,TRBD2,once,TRBJ2-1
TGTGCCAGCAGCGTCCGGGACAGGATCGAAGAGACCCAGTACTTC,CASSVRDRIEETQYF,TRBV5-4,TRBD1,.,TRBJ2-5
TGTGCCATCAGTCCGTCGGAGGGTCTAGCGGGGAGAGAGACCCAGTACTTC,CAISPSEGLAGRETQYF,TRBV10-3,TRBD2,.,TRBJ2-5
TGTGCCAGCAGTTTTTATACTTGGGCAGGGTTGGGCTATGGCTACACCTTC,CASSFYTWAGLGYGYTF,TRBV28,.,once,TRBJ1-2
TGTGCCAGCAGCTTGGGGCAGCGAACTAACACTGAAGCTTTCTTT,CASSLGQRTNTEAFF,TRBV5-4,.,once,TRBJ1-1
TGCAGCGTTCAGAAATGGGATGAGCAGTTCTTC,CSVQKWDEQFF,TRBV29-1,.,.,TRBJ2-1
TGTGCCAGCAGTCCCGACAGGGGCACAGATACGCAGTATTTT,CASSPDRGTDTQYF,TRBV7-2,TRBD1,few,TRBJ2-3
TGCGCCAGCAGCCACCCGGGGGGCAATGAGCAGTTCTTC,CASSHPGGNEQFF,TRBV4-1,TRBD2,.,TRBJ2-1
TGCAGTGCTAGAGAATACGAGCAGTACTTC,CSAREYEQYF,TRBV20-1,.,.,TRBJ2-7
TGTGCCAGCAGCGTAGTAGGACAGGGCGGGGGAAACACTGAAGCTTTCTTT,CASSVVGQGGGNTEAFF,TRBV9,TRBD1,.,TRBJ1-1
TGCGCCAGCACGCCAGGGGGCCCCATCGATACGCAGTATTTT,CASTPGGPIDTQYF,TRBV5-1,TRBD1,.,TRBJ2-3
TGTGCCAGCAGGGGGGGACTAGCCGAAGATACGCAGTATTTT,CASRGGLAEDTQYF,TRBV28,TRBD2,.,TRBJ2-3
TGTGCCAGCAGCTATAGCGGGGGGGCAGTCTATGAGCAGTTCTTC,CASSYSGGAVYEQFF,TRBV7-8,TRBD2,.,TRBJ2-1
TGTGCCAGTAGTGCCGGGACAGGGTTGGGCGAAAAACTGTTTTTT,CASSAGTGLGEKLFF,TRBV19,TRBD1,.,TRBJ1-4
TGTGCCAGCAGTTCTTACCGGGCCAACTATGGCTACACCTTC,CASSSYRANYGYTF,TRBV6-5,.,few,TRBJ1-2
TGTGCCAGCAGCTTGTCAGGCACAGATACGCAGTATTTT,CASSLSGTDTQYF,TRBV5-5,.,.,TRBJ2-3
TGTGCCAGCTCACCGGATACAGGGAAGAACACTGAAGCTTTCTTT,CASSPDTGKNTEAFF,TRBV18,.,.,TRBJ1-1
TGTGCCAGCAGCTTAGCCGGCGGAAACTCTGGAAACACCATATATTTT,CASSLAGGNSGNTIYF,TRBV7-2,.,.,TRBJ1-3
TGTGCCAGCAGCCCCCTCGACACGAACACCGGGGAGCTGTTTTTT,CASSPLDTNTGELFF,TRBV27,.,.,TRBJ2-2
TGTGCCAGCAGTATAAACAGGGACTATGGCTACACCTTC,CASSINRDYGYTF,TRBV28,.,.,TRBJ1-2
TGTGCCAGCAGCCAAGAGGACCTCCCGGGGACAGATACGCAGTATTTT,CASSQEDLPGTDTQYF,TRBV14,.,.,TRBJ2-3
TGTGCCAGCAGCTTAGGGCTAGCGAGCACAGATACGCAGTATTTT,CASSLGLASTDTQYF,TRBV7-6,.,.,TRBJ2-3
TGTGCCAGCATTAAAGACAGGGACAACACTGAAGCTTTCTTT,CASIKDRDNTEAFF,TRBV6-5,TRBD1,once,TRBJ1-1
TGTGCCAGCAGCCGACAGCCTGGGGACACCATATATTTT,CASSRQPGDTIYF,TRBV14,.,once,TRBJ1-3
TGTGCCAGTCGGACAGGGTTGAACTATGGCTACACCTTC,CASRTGLNYGYTF,TRBV6-5,TRBD1,.,TRBJ1-2
TGTGCCAGCAGCCAGATTGGGGGAGGGAACGCAGATACGCAGTATTTT,CASSQIGGGNADTQYF,TRBV4-2,TRBD2,.,TRBJ2-3
TGTGCCAGCAGCGTAGTTGTCCGGCCCGAAGAAGCTTTCTTT,CASSVVVRPEEAFF,TRBV9,.,.,TRBJ1-1
TGTGCCAGCAGCTCCGGATGGCGAAACACCATATATTTT,CASSSGWRNTIYF,TRBV9,.,.,TRBJ1-3
TGCGCCAGCAAGGACCACGCCGGGGAGCTGTTTTTT,CASKDHAGELFF,TRBV5-1,.,.,TRBJ2-2
TGTGCCAGCAGTTACGTGGGGTCTGGGGCCAACGTCCTGACTTTC,CASSYVGSGANVLTF,TRBV6-5,.,.,TRBJ2-6
TGTGCCAGCAGGAAGACCGGGACAGGGGCTTACGAGCAGTACTTC,CASRKTGTGAYEQYF,TRBV6-5,TRBD1,.,TRBJ2-7
TGTGCCAGCAGCGTATCCGACAGGGCTGCAGGAAACACCATATATTTT,CASSVSDRAAGNTIYF,TRBV9,TRBD1,.,TRBJ1-3
TGCGCCAGCAGCTTGGTGGGTAGCGGGTTAGATACGCAGTATTTT,CASSLVGSGLDTQYF,TRBV5-1,TRBD2,.,TRBJ2-3
TGTGCCAGTAGTAAGATCCCCCCGGGCATCGGGGGCAATCAGCCCCAGCATTTT,CASSKIPPGIGGNQPQHF,TRBV19,.,once,TRBJ1-5
TGTGCCAGCAGCATACGGAGCTTAAATGAAAAACTGTTTTTT,CASSIRSLNEKLFF,TRBV28,.,.,TRBJ1-4
TGTGCCAGCAGCTTAGCATCAGAGATCCTCTCTGGGGCCAACGTCCTGACTTTC,CASSLASEILSGANVLTF,TRBV7-6,.,.,TRBJ2-6
TGTGCCAGCAGGCGAGGGGGACAAGAGGCTTTCTTT,CASRRGGQEAFF,TRBV6-1,.,.,TRBJ1-1
TGCGCCAGCAGCTTGGCGGTAGCGGGGGGCGTCGGGGAGCTGTTTTTT,CASSLAVAGGVGELFF,TRBV5-1,TRBD2,.,TRBJ2-2
TGTGCCAGCAGAGCGACTAGCGGGGGAAGGGGAGAGCAGTTCTTC,CASRATSGGRGEQFF,TRBV2,TRBD2,.,TRBJ2-1
TGTGCCAGCAGTATAGACCGGACAGGGAATGAGCAGTTCTTC,CASSIDRTGNEQFF,TRBV27,TRBD1,.,TRBJ2-1
TGCGCCAGCAGTTGGACGGGAAGCTCTGGAAACACCATATATTTT,CASSWTGSSGNTIYF,TRBV5-1,.,once,TRBJ1-3